The table lists the clone carrying this T cell receptor beta chain with a few counts. The antigen is undetermined. Assay: immunoSEQ multiplex PCR; the TCRdb copy retains only in-frame clones and omits some. In the table there are approximately 54,000 clones, roughly 85% of which are singletons. This record belongs to a study of T cells in localized non-small cell lung cancer. Study outcomes and limitations: Higher blood T cell density tracked longer overall survival. Uninvolved adjacent lung showed peak T cell clonality, exceeding tumor. Since sequencing was restricted to only one region of the tumor, intratumor heterogeneity remains a possibility. In adjacent lung appeared a median 57 of the top 100 tumor clones.

The sequence came from a woman aged 35-75 years with stage I lung adenocarcinoma. The sample here was peripheral blood, taken before any cancer treatment.

CDR3 amino acids: CASSLPVGEQYF. DNA of the CDR3: TGTGCCAGCAGCTTGCCAGTCGGCGAGCAGTACTTC. The chain links TRBV5-6 to TRBJ2-7; D gene ambiguous. V was clipped by 1 base and J by 6 bases, with 8 bases between them. Germline CDR1 reads SGHDT; CDR2 reads YYEEEE. This CDR3 spans 12 amino acids.